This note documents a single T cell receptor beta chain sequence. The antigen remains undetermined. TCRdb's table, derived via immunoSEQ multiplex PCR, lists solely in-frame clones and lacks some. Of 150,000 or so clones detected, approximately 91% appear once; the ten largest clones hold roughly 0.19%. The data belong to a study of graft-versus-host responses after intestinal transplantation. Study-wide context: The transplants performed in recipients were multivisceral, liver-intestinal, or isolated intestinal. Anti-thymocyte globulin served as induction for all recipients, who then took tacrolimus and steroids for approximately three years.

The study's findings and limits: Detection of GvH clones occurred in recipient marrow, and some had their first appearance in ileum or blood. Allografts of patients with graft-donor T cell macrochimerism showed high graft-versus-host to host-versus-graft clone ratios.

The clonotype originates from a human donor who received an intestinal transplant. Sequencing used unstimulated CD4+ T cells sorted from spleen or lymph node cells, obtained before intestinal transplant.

CDR3 in amino acids: CASSRAGQAGVGDYEQYF. In DNA, the CDR3 is TGCGCCAGCAGCCGAGCGGGACAGGCGGGAGTGGGCGACTACGAGCAGTACTTC. J is TRBJ2-7 and V is TRBV4-1; TRBD1 is a possible D gene (8 bases). The CDR3 contains 18 residues. V lost 4 bases and J 3 bases, leaving 25 bases between the germline ends. The germline V gene encodes CDR1 MGHRA and CDR2 YSYEKL.